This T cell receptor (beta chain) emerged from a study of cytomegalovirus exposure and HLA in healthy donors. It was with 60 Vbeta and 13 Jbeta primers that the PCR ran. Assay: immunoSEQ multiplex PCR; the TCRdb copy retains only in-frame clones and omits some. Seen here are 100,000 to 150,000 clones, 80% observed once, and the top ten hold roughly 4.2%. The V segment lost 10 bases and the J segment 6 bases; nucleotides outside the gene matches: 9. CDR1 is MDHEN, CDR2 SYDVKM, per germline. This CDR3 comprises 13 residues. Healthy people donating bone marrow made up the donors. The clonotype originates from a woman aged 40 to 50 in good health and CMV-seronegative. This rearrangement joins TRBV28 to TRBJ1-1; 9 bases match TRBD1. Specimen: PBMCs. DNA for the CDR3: TGTGCCACCCGGACAGGGGTTTTTCCTGAAGCTTTCTTT. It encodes CATRTGVFPEAFF.